What follows is one TCR beta chain and its context. The antigen remains unidentified. The donors formed part of the approximately 110-subject validation cohort, distinct from the approximately 670-subject first cohort. Libraries were prepared by immunoSEQ multiplex PCR; TCRdb keeps only in-frame clonotypes and omits some of them. Seen here are approximately 120,000 clones, roughly 89% observed once, and the top ten hold 1.5% to 2%. This record comes from a study of cytomegalovirus exposure and HLA in healthy donors. Notes on the study in general: Generally TCR sequences proved uncommon, though certain public TCRs appeared in numerous donors. First-cohort TCR clusters tended to co-occur in the approximately 110 validation repertoires, a later analysis found. In vitro work confirmed that three CMV-associated chains recognize CMV antigens.

Germline V gene sequence: CDR1 SEHNR, CDR2 FQNEAQ (reference sequence). Trimming removed 5 bases from V and 6 bases from J; junction bases left unmatched: 5. This CDR3 is 14 amino acids long. This receptor was obtained from a woman under 30 in good health and CMV-seronegative. Sample: PBMCs. The chain has TRBV7-9 and TRBJ2-7, with 12 bases identical to TRBD1. The DNA for the CDR3 is TGTGCCAGCAGCCCCCCGGGACAGGGGGCCGAGCAGTACTTC. Its translation is CASSPPGQGAEQYF.